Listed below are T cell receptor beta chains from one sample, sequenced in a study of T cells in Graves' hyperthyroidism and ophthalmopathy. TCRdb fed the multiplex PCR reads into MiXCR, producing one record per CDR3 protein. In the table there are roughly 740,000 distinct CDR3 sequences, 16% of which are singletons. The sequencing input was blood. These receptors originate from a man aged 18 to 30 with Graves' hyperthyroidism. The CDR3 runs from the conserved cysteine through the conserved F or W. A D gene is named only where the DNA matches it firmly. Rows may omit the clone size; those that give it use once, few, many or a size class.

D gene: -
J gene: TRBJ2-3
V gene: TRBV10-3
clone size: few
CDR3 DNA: TGTGCCATCAGTGAGTGGGCGGTCGCTAGCACAGATACGCAGTATTTT
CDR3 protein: CAISEWAVASTDTQYF

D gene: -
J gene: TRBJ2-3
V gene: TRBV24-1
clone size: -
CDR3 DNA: TGTGCCACCAGTGATCTACGGGGAGATACGCAGTATTTT
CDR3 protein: CATSDLRGDTQYF

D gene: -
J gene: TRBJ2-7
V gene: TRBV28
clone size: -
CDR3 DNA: TGTGCCAGCAGTTTATTGGGGGGCAGGTTGATAGGCTACGAGCAGTACTTC
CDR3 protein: CASSLLGGRLIGYEQYF

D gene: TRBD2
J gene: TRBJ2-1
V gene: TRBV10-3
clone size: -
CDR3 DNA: TGTGCCATCAGTGAGCGGACTAGCGGGAGTATCCATGAGCAGTTCTTC
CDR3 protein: CAISERTSGSIHEQFF

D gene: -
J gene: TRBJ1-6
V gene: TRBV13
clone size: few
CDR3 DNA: TGTGCCAGCAGACCCGCGACAGCCCTAGATTCACCCCTCCACTTT
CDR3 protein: CASRPATALDSPLHF

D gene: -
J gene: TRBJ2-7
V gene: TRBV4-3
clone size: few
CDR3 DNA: TGCGCCAGCAGCCAAGCTGAGGGCCGCGAGCAGTACTTC
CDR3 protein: CASSQAEGREQYF

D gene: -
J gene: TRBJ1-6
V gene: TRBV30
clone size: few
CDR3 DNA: TGTGCCTGGAGTTTAAAGGGGGATTCACCCCTCCACTTT
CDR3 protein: CAWSLKGDSPLHF

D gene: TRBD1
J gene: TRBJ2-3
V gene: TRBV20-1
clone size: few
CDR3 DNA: TGCAGTGCTATGGGACAGGGCAACTCCGATACGCAGTATTTT
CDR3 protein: CSAMGQGNSDTQYF

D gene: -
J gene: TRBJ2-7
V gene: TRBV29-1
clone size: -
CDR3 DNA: TGCAGCGTTGAAGGCTTAGGTAGCTCCTACGAGCAGTACTTC
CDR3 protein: CSVEGLGSSYEQYF

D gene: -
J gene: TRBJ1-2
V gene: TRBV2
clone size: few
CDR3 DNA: TGTGCCAGCGCCACCGGGACAAGTTTTTATGGCTACACCTTC
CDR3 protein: CASATGTSFYGYTF

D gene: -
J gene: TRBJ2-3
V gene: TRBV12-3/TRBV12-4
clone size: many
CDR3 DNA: TGTGCCAGCAGTTTGAGCTCGCCGGGAGCAAGTACAGATACGCAGTATTTT
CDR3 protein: CASSLSSPGASTDTQYF

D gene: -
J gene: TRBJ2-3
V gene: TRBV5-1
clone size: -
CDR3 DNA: TGCGCCAGCAGCTTGGTCGGGGTGACAGATACGCAGTATTTT
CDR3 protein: CASSLVGVTDTQYF

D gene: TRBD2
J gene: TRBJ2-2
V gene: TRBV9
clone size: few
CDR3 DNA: TGTGCCAGCAGCAGGACTAGCGCCAACGGGGAGCTGTTTTTT
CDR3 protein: CASSRTSANGELFF

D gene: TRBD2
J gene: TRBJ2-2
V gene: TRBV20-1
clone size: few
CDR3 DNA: TGCAGTGCTAGAGGACCGGGACTAGGGATTACCGGGGAGCTGTTTTTT
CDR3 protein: CSARGPGLGITGELFF

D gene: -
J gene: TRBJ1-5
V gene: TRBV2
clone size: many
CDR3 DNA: TGTGCCAGCAGTGAACAGGGAGGAGGACAGCCCCAGCATTTT
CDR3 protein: CASSEQGGGQPQHF

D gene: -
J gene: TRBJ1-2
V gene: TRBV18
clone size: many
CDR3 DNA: TGTGCCAGCTCACCAATAGCAGAAACTAACTATGGCTACACCTTC
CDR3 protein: CASSPIAETNYGYTF

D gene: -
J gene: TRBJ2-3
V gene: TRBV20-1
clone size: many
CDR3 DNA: TGCAGTGCTAGCGCGGAGCCACACTTCACAGATACGCAGTATTTT
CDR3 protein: CSASAEPHFTDTQYF

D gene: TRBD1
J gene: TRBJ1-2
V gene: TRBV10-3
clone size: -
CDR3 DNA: TGTGCCATCAGTGAGGGAGGACAGGGAAATGGCTACACCTTC
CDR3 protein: CAISEGGQGNGYTF

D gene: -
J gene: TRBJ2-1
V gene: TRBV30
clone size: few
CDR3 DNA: TGTGCCTGGCAAGATAGCTCCTACAATGAGCAGTTCTTC
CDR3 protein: CAWQDSSYNEQFF

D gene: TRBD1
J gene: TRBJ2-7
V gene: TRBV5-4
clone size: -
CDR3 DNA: TGTGCCAGCAGCCGGGACAGCGTCTACGAGCAGTACTTC
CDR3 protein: CASSRDSVYEQYF

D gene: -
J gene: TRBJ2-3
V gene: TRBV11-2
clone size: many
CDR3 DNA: TGTGCCAGCAGCTTGGAGTGGGGCACAGATACGCAGTATTTT
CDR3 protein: CASSLEWGTDTQYF

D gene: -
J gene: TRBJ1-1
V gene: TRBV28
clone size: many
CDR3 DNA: TGTGCCAGCAGTTTATACAGCATGAACACTGAAGCTTTCTTT
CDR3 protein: CASSLYSMNTEAFF

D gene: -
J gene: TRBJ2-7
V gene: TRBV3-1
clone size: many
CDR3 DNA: TGTGCCAGCAGCCCGGACCCGACCGGCTACGAGCAGTACTTC
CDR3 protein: CASSPDPTGYEQYF

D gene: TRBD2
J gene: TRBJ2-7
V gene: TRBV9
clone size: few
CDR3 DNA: TGTGCCAGCAGCGTATGGGCTAGCGGGAGATACGAGCAGTACTTC
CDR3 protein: CASSVWASGRYEQYF

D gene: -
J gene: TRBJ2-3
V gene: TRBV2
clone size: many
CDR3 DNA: TGTGCCAGCAGTGTTAGGAGAACAGATACGCAGTATTTT
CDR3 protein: CASSVRRTDTQYF

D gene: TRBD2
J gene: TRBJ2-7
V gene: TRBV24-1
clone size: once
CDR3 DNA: TGTGCCACCAGTGATATGACTATGACTAGCGGGAGCCCTTTAAGCTCCTACGAGCAGTACTTC
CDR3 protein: CATSDMTMTSGSPLSSYEQYF

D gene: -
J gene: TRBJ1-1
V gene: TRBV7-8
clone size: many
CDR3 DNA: TGTGCCAGCAGCTTAGGCGTGTGGGGCGCTGAAGCTTTCTTT
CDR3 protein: CASSLGVWGAEAFF

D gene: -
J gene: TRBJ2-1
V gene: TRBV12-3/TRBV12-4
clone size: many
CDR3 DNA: TGTGCCAGCAGTTTAGTTCAGGGGTCGCCTTTGAATGAGCAGTTCTTC
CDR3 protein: CASSLVQGSPLNEQFF

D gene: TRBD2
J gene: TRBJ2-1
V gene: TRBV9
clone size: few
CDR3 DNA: TGTGCCAGCAGCGATACTAGCGGACGTATACATGAGCAGTTCTTC
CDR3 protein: CASSDTSGRIHEQFF

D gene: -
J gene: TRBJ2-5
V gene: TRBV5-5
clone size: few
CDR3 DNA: TGTGCCAGCAGCCGACCGGTTTTGGAGACCCAGTACTTC
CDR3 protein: CASSRPVLETQYF

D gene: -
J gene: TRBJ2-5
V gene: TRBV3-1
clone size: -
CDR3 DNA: TGTGCCAGCAGCCAAGCGCCTAGCAGTCGTGAGACCCAGTACTTC
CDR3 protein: CASSQAPSSRETQYF

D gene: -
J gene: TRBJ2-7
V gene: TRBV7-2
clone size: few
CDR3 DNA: TGTGCCGGCAGCCGACAGATCGAGCAGTACTTC
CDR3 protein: CAGSRQIEQYF

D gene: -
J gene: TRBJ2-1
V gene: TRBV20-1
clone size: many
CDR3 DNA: TGCAGTGCTAGTGTGGGCATCTCCTACAATGAGCAGTTCTTC
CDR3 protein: CSASVGISYNEQFF

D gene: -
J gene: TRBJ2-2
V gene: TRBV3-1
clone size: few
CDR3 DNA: TGTGCCAGCAGCCAAAACAGGGATGGGGAGCTGTTTTTT
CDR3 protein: CASSQNRDGELFF

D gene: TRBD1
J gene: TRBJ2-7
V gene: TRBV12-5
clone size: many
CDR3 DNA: TGTGCTAGTGGTTTGGCGACTGCGACAGGGGGTCGCTCCTACGAGCAGTACTTC
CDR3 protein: CASGLATATGGRSYEQYF

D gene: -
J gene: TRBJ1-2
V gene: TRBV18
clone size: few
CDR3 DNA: TGTGCCAGCTCACCACAAGCAACATACTATGGCTACACCTTC
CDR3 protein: CASSPQATYYGYTF

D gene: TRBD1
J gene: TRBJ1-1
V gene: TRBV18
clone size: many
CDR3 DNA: TGTGCCAGCTCAGCCAGGGGGCCTGAAGCTTTCTTT
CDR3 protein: CASSARGPEAFF

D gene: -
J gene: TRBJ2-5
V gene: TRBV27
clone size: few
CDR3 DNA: TGTGCCAGCAGTTTATTTCAGGGGTGGGAGACCCAGTACTTC
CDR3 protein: CASSLFQGWETQYF

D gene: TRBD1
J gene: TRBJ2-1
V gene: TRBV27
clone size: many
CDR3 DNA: TGTGCCAGCAGTCCTGGGACAGGGGGGGTCAATGAGCAGTTCTTC
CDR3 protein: CASSPGTGGVNEQFF

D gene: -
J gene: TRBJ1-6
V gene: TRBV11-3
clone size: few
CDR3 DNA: TGTGCCAGCAGCGCTGAAGGATTTTGGAATTCACCCCTCCACTTT
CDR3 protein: CASSAEGFWNSPLHF

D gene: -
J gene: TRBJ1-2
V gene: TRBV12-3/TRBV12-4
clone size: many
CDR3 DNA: TGTGCCAGCAGTCTCACGGGGGCTGGCTACACCTTC
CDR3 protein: CASSLTGAGYTF

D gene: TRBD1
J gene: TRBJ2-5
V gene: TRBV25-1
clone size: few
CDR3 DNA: TGTGCCAGCAGTGAATCACAGGGGGCTGGAGAGACCCAGTACTTC
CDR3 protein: CASSESQGAGETQYF